These 17 T cell receptor beta chains were all obtained from the same sample, sequenced in a study of blood T cell repertoires in COVID-19. Using immunoSEQ multiplex PCR, the repertoire was profiled, and TCRdb retains in-frame clones only, with some absent. The table lists approximately 150,000 clones, just under 85% of them singletons. Sequenced: PBMCs or T cells enriched from blood (not recorded which). The receptors were sampled from a woman in her thirties or forties who had recovered from COVID-19.

The CDR3 is CASSRDRTTKQYF. The CDR3 coding sequence is TGCGCCAGCAGCCGGGACAGGACGACCAAGCAGTACTTC. The chain links TRBV10-1 to TRBJ2-7, with 8 bases identical to TRBD1. J gave up 8 bases and V 6 bases, and 9 bases lay outside the gene matches. This CDR3 has 13 residues. The V gene's germline CDR1 is WNHNN and CDR2 SYGVQD (reference sequence).

The genes are TRBV9 and TRBJ2-5, with a weak D call TRBD2 (6 bases). Deletions cut 3 bases from V and 8 bases from J, with 17 bases between. The germline V gene has CDR1 SGDLS and CDR2 YYNGEE. The CDR3 length is 14 residues. The CDR3 is CASSATSWEATQYF. The DNA of the CDR3 is TGTGCCAGCAGCGCTACTAGCTGGGAGGCCACCCAGTACTTC.

This clone was observed a single time. The rearrangement uses TRBV6-5 and TRBJ2-5; 8 bases line up with TRBD2. CDR3 size: 13 residues. CDR1 and CDR2 (germline): MNHEY, SVGAGI. The V segment lost 8 bases and the J segment 4 bases; nucleotides outside the gene matches: 6. Here the CDR3 DNA reads TGTGCCAGCCGGGGGGGCGGTATAGAGACCCAGTACTTC. This encodes CASRGGGIETQYF.

This clone was seen only once. The rearrangement links TRBV6-4 to TRBJ2-7; D possibly corresponds to TRBD2 (5 bases). Between the trimmed V and J ends, which lost 3 bases and 1 base, there was a span of 28 bases. CDR3 length: 20 residues. Per germline, CDR1 MRHNA and CDR2 SNTAGT. The CDR3 sequence is CASSESEGELFRRVSYEQYF. CDR3 nucleotides: TGTGCCAGCAGTGAGTCCGAGGGAGAGTTATTTCGGCGGGTTTCCTACGAGCAGTACTTC.

The rearrangement joins TRBV5-4 to TRBJ1-1, with D uncertain. The length of the CDR3 is 11 residues. Trimming stripped 1 base from V and 4 bases from J, with 2 bases between. CDR1 SGHNT and CDR2 YYREEE come from the germline V gene (reference sequence). The CDR3 DNA is TGTGCCAGCAGCTTGCGCACTGAAGCTTTCTTT. Its translation: CASSLRTEAFF.

The rearrangement joins TRBV27 to TRBJ1-2; 7 nucleotides agree with TRBD1. The germline CDR1 and CDR2 sequences are MNHEY and SMNVEV (reference sequence). Unmatched junction bases numbered 13, after V lost 5 bases and J lost 4 bases. The CDR3 runs to 16 residues. CDR3 DNA sequence: TGTGCCAGCAGTCCCCGAGGGACAGAAACTGTCTATGGCTACACCTTC. Its protein product is CASSPRGTETVYGYTF.

The V and J genes are TRBV20-1 and TRBJ2-1, with a weak D call TRBD2 (5 bases). Germline V lookup: CDR1 DFQATT, CDR2 SNEGSKA (reference sequence). The CDR3 runs 11 residues. Trimming removed 8 bases at V and 6 bases at J, with 11 bases between. The CDR3 region has the DNA TGCAGTACAACTAGAGGCAATGAGCAGTTCTTC. Its translation is CSTTRGNEQFF.

This chain connects TRBV9 to TRBJ1-4, with D maybe TRBD1 (5 bases). The V gene's germline CDR1 is SGDLS and CDR2 YYNGEE. Trimming took off 1 base at V and 4 bases at J, with 11 bases between the two ends. The CDR3 contains 15 residues. CDR3 DNA: TGTGCCAGCAGCGTATCTCAGGGCTTTAATGAAAAACTGTTTTTT. It encodes CASSVSQGFNEKLFF.

The chain employs TRBV7-8 and TRBJ2-3, with TRBD2 identical over 7 bases. The trim removed 1 base at V and 5 bases at J, leaving 3 bases unmatched. The CDR3 is 14 residues long. Germline-derived CDR1 and CDR2 are SGHVS and FQNEAQ. The CDR3: CASSLGGRGDTQYF. The CDR3 DNA reads as TGTGCCAGCAGCTTAGGCGGGAGAGGAGATACGCAGTATTTT.

This sequence joins TRBV2 and TRBJ1-6; D is perhaps TRBD1 (6 bases). The V gene lost 4 bases and the J gene lost 8 bases, with 15 bases spanning the gap. The CDR3 is 15 residues long. Germline V gives CDR1 SNHLY, CDR2 FYNNEI. CDR3 region: CASSGRTEPYSPLHF. CDR3 DNA sequence: TGTGCCAGCAGTGGGCGGACAGAGCCCTATTCACCCCTCCACTTT.

V and J are TRBV6-5 and TRBJ1-5; D call uncertain. Germline CDR1 and CDR2: MNHEY and SVGAGI. This CDR3 contains 13 residues. Trimming removed 6 bases from V and 3 bases from J, with 9 bases in between. In DNA form, the CDR3 reads TGTGCCAGCAGGGAGACGAACAATCAGCCCCAGCATTTT. Translation: CASRETNNQPQHF.

This chain joins TRBV7-8 and TRBJ1-5, with D unresolved. The ends were cut back, 6 bases at V and 1 base at J, with 10 bases in the middle. The CDR3 runs to 14 residues. Germline V gives CDR1 SGHVS, CDR2 FQNEAQ. The CDR3 sequence: CASRPGLSNQPQHF. The CDR3 nucleotides read TGTGCCAGCAGACCCGGTTTGAGCAATCAGCCCCAGCATTTT.

This clone was observed a few times. The chain employs TRBV11-2 and TRBJ1-6; 7 bases map to TRBD1. Germline-derived CDR1 and CDR2 are SGHAT and FQNNGV. CDR3 length: 14 amino acids. V lost 6 bases, J lost 5 bases, and 4 bases stayed unmatched. This CDR3 reads CASSPGTDNSPLHF. CDR3 sequence (DNA): TGTGCCAGCAGTCCGGGGACAGATAATTCACCCCTCCACTTT.

This sequence joins TRBV11-2 and TRBJ2-1, with D maybe TRBD2 (5 bases). The CDR3 length is 15 residues. V lost 5 bases, J lost 0 bases, and 11 bases lay in between. Per the germline V gene, CDR1 is SGHAT and CDR2 is FQNNGV. CDR3 DNA: TGTGCCAGCAGCGCGGTAGCGACCTCCTACAATGAGCAGTTCTTC. Translating it yields CASSAVATSYNEQFF.

Note on this clone: The same CDR3 can be traced to other DNA sequences in this sample. J is TRBJ2-7 and V is TRBV9; D gene unclear. Germline-derived CDR1 and CDR2 are SGDLS and YYNGEE. V was trimmed by 0 bases and J by 1 base, leaving 11 bases between them. The CDR3 contains 15 residues. CDR3 residues: CASSVGTGGSYEQYF. CDR3 coding DNA: TGTGCCAGCAGCGTAGGAACGGGTGGTTCCTACGAGCAGTACTTC.

The chain has TRBV11-2 and TRBJ1-6, with D possibly matching TRBD1 (6 bases). CDR3 length: 15 amino acids. V was pared by 0 bases and J by 7 bases, with 10 bases between. Germline values: CDR1 SGHAT, CDR2 FQNNGV. This CDR3 reads CASSLDPGANSPLHF. The CDR3 nucleotides read TGTGCCAGCAGCTTAGATCCAGGGGCGAATTCACCCCTCCACTTT.

This sequence joins TRBV6-5 and TRBJ1-4, with TRBD1 matching over 9 bases. V dropped 6 bases and J dropped 6; count of bases not matched to a gene: 8. This CDR3 is 15 amino acids long. The germline V gene has CDR1 MNHEY and CDR2 SVGAGI. CDR3 sequence: CASRSLGQGYEKLFF. The CDR3 nucleotides read TGTGCCAGCAGGTCGTTGGGACAGGGCTATGAAAAACTGTTTTTT.